This T cell receptor (beta chain) was sequenced in a study of blood T cell repertoires in COVID-19. Study context: Acute and convalescent COVID-19 specimens originated in the United States, Italy and Spain.

In the original processing: It was from reference gene primer amplification that nucleated cell counts were estimated. Profiling relied on immunoSEQ multiplex PCR, and the TCRdb table lists in-frame clones only, not all of them. The V and J calls and clone size were taken over from that table, and D and trimming were inferred from the DNA. The data show fewer than 300,000 clones, with 84% seen just once and around 9.1% held by the top ten. V lost 5 bases, J lost 1 base, and 17 bases lay in between. The CDR3 totals 16 residues. CDR1 LNHDA and CDR2 SQIVND come from the germline V gene (reference sequence).

The source is a human donor in a cohort sampled during active COVID-19. The sample consisted of peripheral blood. J is TRBJ1-1 and V is TRBV19, with D perhaps TRBD1 (5 bases). The CDR3 nucleotides read TGTGCCAGTAGTGCCCGGTCGGGGGTTGGGAACACTGAAGCTTTCTTT. It codes for CASSARSGVGNTEAFF.